A single T cell receptor beta chain is shown here with its context. No cognate antigen has been identified for it. There are no base qualities to consult, and no much larger clone falls within one base. The CDR3 contains 15 residues, cysteine and phenylalanine counted. The only DNA kept is the CDR3, 45 bases in frame from the first base. V lost 6 bases and J lost 11 bases, and the count of bases not matched to a germline gene is 13. The germline V gene (reference sequence) gives CDR1 as LNHDA and CDR2 as SQIVND. This specimen comes from a study of shared clonotypes between healthy human individuals (dated by TCRdb to between 2020 and 2021). Broadly, across the study: Three men and two women, aged 18 to 49 years, made up the cohort. Between about 0.85 and 9.5 billion PBMCs per donor were obtained by leukapheresis. To increase sequencing depth and limit assay-specific biases, different laboratories used diverse techniques to prepare libraries and sequence TCR repertoires. To estimate repertoire size and how much clonotypes are shared between individuals, the study performed deep sequencing of blood TCR repertoires from roughly five healthy adults. For each donor, three plates each were used for CD4 naive and CD4 memory, two plates were used for CD8 naive, and one plate was used for CD8 memory.

Donors were healthy HIV-negative adults with no recently reported acute infections or vaccinations. Every donor was a Caucasian adult residing in Nashville, Tennessee, USA. CD4+ T cells were enriched by magnetic negative selection, after which naive cells were positively selected on CD45RA and the negative fraction was taken as the memory subset. After blood collection by leukapheresis, PBMCs were isolated using Ficoll-Histopaque density gradient centrifugation and then cryopreserved in the vapor phase of liquid nitrogen. Purity and quantity of every magnetically sorted T cell population were checked by analytical flow cytometry. Each sorted fraction had its genomic DNA isolated and then quantified by UV absorbance on a Nanodrop 2000c. Using the deep immunoSEQ assay, multiplex PCR amplified TCR CDR3 regions from genomic DNA. Genomic DNA extracted from each cell subset was distributed evenly over all wells of several immunoSEQ 96-well plates, and each plate served as one replicate. For sorted subsets, each replicate PCR was loaded with 150 to 250 ng genomic DNA, equivalent to about 30,000 T cell genomes. Purified libraries were quantified with a Qubit 3.0 fluorometer, sized on a Bioanalyzer 2100, and re-quantified with the KAPA Library Quantification kit. Every immunoSEQ 96-well plate was sequenced on a separate single-read 150-cycle Illumina NextSeq 550 flow cell. For the original study's pipeline: Because only junctional sequences without quality scores were contained in the immunoSEQ output, filtering matching that applied to full-length reads could not be performed. To assign V/J genes and CDR3, sequences were annotated against IMGT germline references using PyIR, a Python wrapper for IgBLAST v1.9. Reads with weak V/J assignments (E-value above 1e-6), missing CDR3, stop codons, out-of-frame junctions, or ambiguous translated residues were removed. V3J clonotypes were defined by identical inferred V gene, J gene, and CDR3 amino acid sequence. To compute the percentage overlap between repertoires, the number of shared unique clonotypes was divided by the size of the smaller repertoire. Richness of each repertoire was evaluated using RTK rarefaction, the Chao1 estimator, and Recon v2.1 estimates of unobserved clonotypes. OLGA was used to compute generation probabilities for all TCRbeta clonotypes that the gDNA method yielded from a few donors. In its TCRdb copy, this immuneACCESS table keeps in-frame sequences only and misses some clones. Where compared with another copy, unresolved V genes explain less than half of these, and the others have no known cause. V and J calls plus clone size are reproduced from that table; the DNA served to infer D and trimming. Present in this sample are 2.3 million or so clones, approximately 95% of which were seen just once. The top ten hold 0.35% to 0.5% of the sample.

The full study reports these points: When four donors were compared, the shared fraction of clonotypes was 5% to 6.5% for naive CD4, more than 3% for naive CD8, 2.3% for memory CD4, and around 0.4% for memory CD8. Higher generation probabilities were observed for clonotypes shared by all four sorted-subset donors than for non-shared clonotypes. Sampling was restricted to blood, and TCR repertoires in tissue are likely to differ from TCR repertoires in blood. The small number of donors limited the genetic and exposure-history diversity represented. Pairwise subsampling led to the expectation that sequencing depth would affect the degree of clonotype sharing among donors. Larger estimated clonotype richness was generally found for naive subsets than for memory subsets. Even with the large sequencing depth, rarefaction of the sorted-subset datasets indicated that sequencing was incomplete.

The chain is made from TRBV19 and TRBJ1-4; 9 nucleotides in the junction match TRBD1. The source of this sequence is a young man in good health. Some clones in this sample may be carry-over from other donors' samples. Source material: naive CD4+ T cells from PBMCs. The meaning of the sample's cell subset or site label: CD45RA+ positively selected. The CDR3 region has the sequence CASSRGDREASKLFF. The nucleotide sequence reads TGTGCCAGTAGCCGAGGGGACAGGGAAGCTTCGAAACTGTTTTTT.